The present entry profiles one T cell receptor beta chain with its context. This sample was taken from a study of blood T cell repertoires in COVID-19. Across the study: Acute and convalescent COVID-19 samples came from the United States, Italy and Spain. The cDNA or gDNA used as material had been derived from T cells, B-cell-depleted T cells, or PBMCs.

The authors' processing: Reference gene primer amplification gave nucleated cell count estimates. Clones were read by immunoSEQ multiplex PCR, and TCRdb kept only the in-frame ones, dropping some. That table gives V, J and clone size, and the DNA gave D and trimming. Of 150,000 to 200,000 clones in the sample, 86% were seen once. Source material: peripheral blood. This receptor was identified in a man aged 55 to 69 with acute or convalescent COVID-19.

The CDR3 loop is CASSFAVNTEAFF. DNA for the CDR3: TGTGCCAGCAGCTTTGCGGTGAACACTGAAGCTTTCTTT. V and J are TRBV7-3 and TRBJ1-1; D is unclear. Germline V gene lookup returns CDR1 SGHTA and CDR2 FQGTGA. V was trimmed by 3 bases and J by 0 bases, leaving 5 bases between them. The CDR3 runs to 13 residues.